This T cell receptor (beta chain) was recorded in a study of regulatory T cells in long-lasting Graves disease. Notes on the study in general: With approximately 2,500 shared public clonotypes, persistent patients exceeded new patients, who shared 950 to 1,000. Persistent disease was characterized by preferential usage of TRBV28, TRBJ1-2 and TRBJ2-5. Reduced TCR diversity was observed in persistent Graves' patients versus newly diagnosed patients.

Libraries of TCR beta came from iRepertoire HTBI primers plus Arm-PCR of CDR3 regions. TCRdb itself ran the multiplex PCR reads through MiXCR, one entry per CDR3 protein. Of over 200,000 distinct CDR3 sequences detected, around 19% appear once; the ten largest clones hold 22%. There are many counts of this clonotype. Its antigen is unidentified. The CDR3 sequence is 13 residues long. V lost 3 bases and J 1 base, leaving 9 bases between the germline ends. Germline V gene sequence: CDR1 SQVTM, CDR2 ANQGSEA. Time point in this sample: newly diagnosed GD, antithyroid drugs for less than 3 months. Isolated PBMC RNA provided the starting material for the TCR library. About 8.8 milliliters of peripheral blood were drawn into EDTA tubes.

The V gene is TRBV29-1, the J gene TRBJ1-1, with D perhaps TRBD1 (5 bases). The material sequenced was peripheral blood mononuclear cells (PBMCs), taken at new diagnosis, from a patient treated with antithyroid drugs. The source is a female donor with Graves disease. CDR3 protein: CSVEPRANTEAFF. For the CDR3, the DNA is TGCAGCGTTGAGCCCAGGGCGAACACTGAAGCTTTCTTT.